There are a few counts of the clone carrying this TCR beta chain. The data are from a study of blood T cell repertoires in COVID-19. In the study overall: Sites across the United States, Italy and Spain contributed samples from acute and convalescent COVID-19.

Trimming stripped 3 bases from V and 4 bases from J, with 7 bases between. The CDR3 runs 12 residues. The protocol was immunoSEQ multiplex PCR, while the TCRdb copy is restricted to in-frame clones and leaves out a portion. This sample carries hundreds of thousands of clones, 75% to 90% of them seen once, and the ten largest clones take about 1.4%. The sequencing sample was made of peripheral blood. The chain has TRBV12-3 or TRBV12-4 and TRBJ2-7; maybe TRBD2 (5 bases). This clonotype originated in a woman between 40 and 50 years old who had recovered from COVID-19. CDR3 in amino acids: CASSFRGYEQYF. The DNA for the CDR3 is TGTGCCAGCAGTTTCCGCGGGTACGAGCAGTACTTC.